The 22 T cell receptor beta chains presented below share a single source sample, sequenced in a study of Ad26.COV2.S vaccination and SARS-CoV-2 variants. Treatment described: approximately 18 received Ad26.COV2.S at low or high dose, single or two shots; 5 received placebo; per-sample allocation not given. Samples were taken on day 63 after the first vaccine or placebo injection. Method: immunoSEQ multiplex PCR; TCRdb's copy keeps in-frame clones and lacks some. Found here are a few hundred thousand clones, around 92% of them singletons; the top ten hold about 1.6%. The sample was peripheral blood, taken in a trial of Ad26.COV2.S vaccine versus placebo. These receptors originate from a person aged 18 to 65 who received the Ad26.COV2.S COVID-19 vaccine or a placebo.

The CDR3: CASTLHGGYRNEQFF. Written as DNA, the CDR3 is TGTGCCAGCACCCTACACGGGGGCTATAGGAATGAGCAGTTCTTC. The chain joins TRBV11-2 to TRBJ2-1; D could derive from TRBD1 or TRBD2 (6 bases each). The CDR3 runs 15 residues. Germline-derived CDR1 and CDR2 are SGHAT and FQNNGV. The V gene lost 7 bases and the J gene lost 7 bases, with 20 bases spanning the gap.

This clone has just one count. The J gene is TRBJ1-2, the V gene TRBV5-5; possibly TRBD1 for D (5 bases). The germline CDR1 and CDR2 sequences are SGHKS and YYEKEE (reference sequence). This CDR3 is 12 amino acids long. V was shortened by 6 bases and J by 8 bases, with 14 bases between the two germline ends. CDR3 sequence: CASIGGGYGYTF. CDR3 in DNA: TGTGCCAGCATTGGGGGAGGTTACGGCTACACCTTC.

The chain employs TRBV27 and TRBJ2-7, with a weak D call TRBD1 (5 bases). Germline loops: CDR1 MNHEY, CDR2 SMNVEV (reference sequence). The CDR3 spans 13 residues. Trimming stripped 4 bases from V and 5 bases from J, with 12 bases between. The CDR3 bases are TGTGCCAGCAGTTATGGACATATCCACGAGCAGTACTTC. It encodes CASSYGHIHEQYF.

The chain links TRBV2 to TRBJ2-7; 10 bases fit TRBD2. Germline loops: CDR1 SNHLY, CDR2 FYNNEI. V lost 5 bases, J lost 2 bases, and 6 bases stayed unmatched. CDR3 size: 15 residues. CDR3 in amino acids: CASSYTSGATYEQYF. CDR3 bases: TGTGCCAGCAGTTATACTAGCGGGGCAACCTACGAGCAGTACTTC.

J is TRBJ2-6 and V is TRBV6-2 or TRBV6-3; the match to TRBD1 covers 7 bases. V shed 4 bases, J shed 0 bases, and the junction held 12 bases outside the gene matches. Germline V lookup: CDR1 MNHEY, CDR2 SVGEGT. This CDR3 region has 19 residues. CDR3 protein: CASSSDRTGTYSGANVLTF. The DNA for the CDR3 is TGTGCCAGCAGTTCCGACCGGACAGGAACTTACTCTGGGGCCAACGTCCTGACTTTC.

CDR3 nucleotide sequence: TGTGCCAGCTCATCCGGACAGGGGGGCAATCAGCCCCAGCATTTT. It encodes CASSSGQGGNQPQHF. The chain is built from TRBV18 and TRBJ1-5, with 10 bases that match TRBD1. The CDR3 covers 15 residues. The germline CDR1 and CDR2 sequences are KGHSH and LQKENI. The V gene end was trimmed by 5 bases and the J gene end by 2 bases; junction bases not matched to a gene: 3.

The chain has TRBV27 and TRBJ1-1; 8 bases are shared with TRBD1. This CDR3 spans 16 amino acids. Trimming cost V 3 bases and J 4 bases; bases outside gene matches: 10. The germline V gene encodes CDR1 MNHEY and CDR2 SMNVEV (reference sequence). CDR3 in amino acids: CASSFAVGTGLTEAFF. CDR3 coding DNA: TGTGCCAGCAGTTTCGCGGTTGGGACAGGCCTCACTGAAGCTTTCTTT.

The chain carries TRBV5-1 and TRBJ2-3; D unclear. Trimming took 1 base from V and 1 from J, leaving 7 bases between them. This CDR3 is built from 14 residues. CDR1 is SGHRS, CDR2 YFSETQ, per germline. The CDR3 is CASSLTAGTDTQYF. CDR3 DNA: TGCGCCAGCAGCTTGACAGCCGGCACAGATACGCAGTATTTT.

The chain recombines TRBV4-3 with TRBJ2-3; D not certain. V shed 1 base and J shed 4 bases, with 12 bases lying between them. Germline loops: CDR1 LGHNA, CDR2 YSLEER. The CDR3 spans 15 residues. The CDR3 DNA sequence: TGCGCCAGCAGCCAAGGGACCTCTAAGGCAGATACGCAGTATTTT. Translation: CASSQGTSKADTQYF.

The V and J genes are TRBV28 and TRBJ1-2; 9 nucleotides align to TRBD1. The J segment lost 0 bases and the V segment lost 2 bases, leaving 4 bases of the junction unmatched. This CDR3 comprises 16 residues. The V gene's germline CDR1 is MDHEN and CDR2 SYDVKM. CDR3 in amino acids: CASSLIRQGANYGYTF. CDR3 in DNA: TGTGCCAGCAGTTTAATTCGACAGGGGGCTAACTATGGCTACACCTTC.

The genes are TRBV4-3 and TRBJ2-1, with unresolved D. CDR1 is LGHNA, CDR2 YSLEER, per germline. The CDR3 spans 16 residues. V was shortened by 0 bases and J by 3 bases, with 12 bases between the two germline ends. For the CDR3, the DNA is TGCGCCAGCAGCCAAGATTTGGGCAGATACTACAATGAGCAGTTCTTC. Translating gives CASSQDLGRYYNEQFF.

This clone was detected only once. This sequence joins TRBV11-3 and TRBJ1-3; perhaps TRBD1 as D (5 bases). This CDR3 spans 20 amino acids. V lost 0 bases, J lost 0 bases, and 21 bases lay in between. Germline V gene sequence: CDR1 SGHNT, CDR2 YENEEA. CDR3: CASSLDLTDGVPRSGNTIYF. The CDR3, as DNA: TGTGCCAGCAGCTTAGATCTGACAGACGGCGTTCCCCGCTCTGGAAACACCATATATTTT.

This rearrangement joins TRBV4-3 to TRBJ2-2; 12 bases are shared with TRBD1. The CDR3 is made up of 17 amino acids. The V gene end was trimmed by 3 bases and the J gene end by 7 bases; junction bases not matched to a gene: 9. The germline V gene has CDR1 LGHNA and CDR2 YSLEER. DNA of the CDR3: TGCGCCAGCAGCCAGGGAACCGGGACAGGGGGCTTCGGGGAGCTGTTTTTT. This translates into CASSQGTGTGGFGELFF.

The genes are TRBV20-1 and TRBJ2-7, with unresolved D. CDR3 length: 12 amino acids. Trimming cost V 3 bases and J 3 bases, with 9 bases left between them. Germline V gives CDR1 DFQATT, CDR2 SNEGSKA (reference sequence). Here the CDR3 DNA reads TGCAGTGCTAGTGTAGGGAACTACGAGCAGTACTTC. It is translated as CSASVGNYEQYF.

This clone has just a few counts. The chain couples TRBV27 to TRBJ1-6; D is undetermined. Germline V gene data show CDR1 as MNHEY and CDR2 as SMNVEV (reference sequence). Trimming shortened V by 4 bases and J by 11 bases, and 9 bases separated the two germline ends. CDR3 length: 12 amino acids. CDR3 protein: CASSYPNAPLHF. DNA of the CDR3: TGTGCCAGCAGTTACCCCAATGCACCCCTCCACTTT.

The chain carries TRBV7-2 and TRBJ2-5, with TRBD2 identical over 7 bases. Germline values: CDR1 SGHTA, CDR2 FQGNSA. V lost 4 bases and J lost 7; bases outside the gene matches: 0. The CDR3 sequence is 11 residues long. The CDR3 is CASSSGGTQYF. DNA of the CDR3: TGTGCCAGCAGCTCGGGGGGGACCCAGTACTTC. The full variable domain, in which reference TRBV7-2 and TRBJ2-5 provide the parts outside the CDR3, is GAGVSQSPSNKVTEKGKDVELRCDPISGHTALYWYRQSLGQGLEFLIYFQGNSAPDKSGLPSDRFSAERTGGSVSTLTIQRTQQEDSAVYLCASSSGGTQYFGPGTRLLVL.

In nucleotides, the CDR3 is TGTGCCAGCAGCCGGACGGTCTCCTACGAGCAGTACTTC. Its protein product is CASSRTVSYEQYF. This chain uses TRBV11-2 with TRBJ2-7; D not certain. V shed 5 bases and J shed 0 bases, with 8 bases lying between them. This CDR3 spans 13 amino acids. Germline V gene sequence: CDR1 SGHAT, CDR2 FQNNGV.

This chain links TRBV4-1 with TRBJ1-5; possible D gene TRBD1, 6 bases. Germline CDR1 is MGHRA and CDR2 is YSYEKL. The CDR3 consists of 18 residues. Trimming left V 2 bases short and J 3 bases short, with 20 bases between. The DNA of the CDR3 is TGCGCCAGCAGCCAACATCCCAACAGGGAGAAGCTCAATCAGCCCCAGCATTTT. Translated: CASSQHPNREKLNQPQHF.

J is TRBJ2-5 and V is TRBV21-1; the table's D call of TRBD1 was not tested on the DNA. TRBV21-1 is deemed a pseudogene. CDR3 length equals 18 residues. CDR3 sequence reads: CASSIPHMTGRLRETQYF. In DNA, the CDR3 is TGTGCCAGCAGCATCCCACACATGACAGGGAGGTTGAGAGAGACCCAGTACTTC.

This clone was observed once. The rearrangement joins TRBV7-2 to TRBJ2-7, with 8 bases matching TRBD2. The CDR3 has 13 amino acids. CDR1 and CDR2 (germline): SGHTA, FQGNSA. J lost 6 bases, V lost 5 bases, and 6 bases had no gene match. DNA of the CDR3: TGTGCCAGCAGCATACGGGGGGGGCGCGAGCAGTACTTC. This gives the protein CASSIRGGREQYF.

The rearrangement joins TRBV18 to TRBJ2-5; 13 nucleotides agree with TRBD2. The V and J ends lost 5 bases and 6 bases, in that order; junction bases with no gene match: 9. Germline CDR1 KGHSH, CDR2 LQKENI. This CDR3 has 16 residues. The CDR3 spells CASSNRTSGGGKTQYF. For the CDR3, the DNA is TGTGCCAGCTCAAACAGGACTAGCGGGGGTGGAAAGACCCAGTACTTC. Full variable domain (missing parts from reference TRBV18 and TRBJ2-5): NAGVMQNPRHLVRRRGQEARLRCSPMKGHSHVYWYRQLPEEGLKFMVYLQKENIIDESGMPKERFSAEFPKEGPSILRIQQVVRGDSAAYFCASSNRTSGGGKTQYFGPGTRLLVL.

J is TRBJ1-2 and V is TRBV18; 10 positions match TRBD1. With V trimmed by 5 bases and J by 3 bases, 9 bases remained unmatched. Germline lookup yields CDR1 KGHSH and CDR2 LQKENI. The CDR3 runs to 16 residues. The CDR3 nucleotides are TGTGCCAGCTCATCCGCCGGGACAGGGGACCACTATGGCTACACCTTC. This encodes CASSSAGTGDHYGYTF.